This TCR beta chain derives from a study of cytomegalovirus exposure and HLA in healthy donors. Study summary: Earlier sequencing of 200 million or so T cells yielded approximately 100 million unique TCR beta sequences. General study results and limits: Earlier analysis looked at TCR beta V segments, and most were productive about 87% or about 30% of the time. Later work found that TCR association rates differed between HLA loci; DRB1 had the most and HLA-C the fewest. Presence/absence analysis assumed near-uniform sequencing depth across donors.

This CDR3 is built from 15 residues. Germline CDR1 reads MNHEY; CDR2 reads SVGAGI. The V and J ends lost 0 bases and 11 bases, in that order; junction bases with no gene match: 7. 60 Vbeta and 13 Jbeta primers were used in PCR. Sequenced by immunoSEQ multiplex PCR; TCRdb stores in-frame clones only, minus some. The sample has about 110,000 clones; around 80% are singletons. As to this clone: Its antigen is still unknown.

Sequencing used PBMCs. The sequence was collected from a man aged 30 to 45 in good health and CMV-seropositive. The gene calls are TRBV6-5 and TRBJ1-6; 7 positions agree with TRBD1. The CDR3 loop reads CASSYSETGTAPLHF. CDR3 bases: TGTGCCAGCAGTTACTCCGAGACAGGGACTGCACCCCTCCACTTT.